This T cell receptor beta chain was found in a study of T cells in Graves' hyperthyroidism and ophthalmopathy. Across the whole study: Upon initial diagnosis and before any treatment, peripheral blood was collected. The study's findings and limits: Most clonotypes expanded in the thyroid (above 0.001) were also present in blood.

This clonotype was counted ten times or more. Its specificity is not known. In germline, CDR1 is DFQATT, CDR2 SNEGSKA (reference sequence). Trimming removed 3 bases from V and 4 bases from J; junction bases left unmatched: 6. The CDR3 covers 13 residues. Template material for amplifying TCR beta CDR3 regions consisted of RNA transcripts. RT-PCR in the first round (using the HTBI primer set) targeted the TCR CDR3. MiXCR, run by TCRdb on the multiplex PCR reads, gives a single entry per CDR3 protein. The sample consists of about 370,000 distinct CDR3 sequences, about 16% of them appearing once. It was around 10 ml of fresh peripheral blood that supplied the PBMCs.

The chain links TRBV20-1 to TRBJ2-7; 7 positions agree with TRBD2. The clonotype was recovered from a woman between 55 and 75 years old with Graves' ophthalmopathy. Sequenced input: blood. CDR3 DNA sequence: TGCAGTGCTAGTCGAGTCGGGAGGTACGAGCAGTACTTC. Amino acids: CSASRVGRYEQYF.